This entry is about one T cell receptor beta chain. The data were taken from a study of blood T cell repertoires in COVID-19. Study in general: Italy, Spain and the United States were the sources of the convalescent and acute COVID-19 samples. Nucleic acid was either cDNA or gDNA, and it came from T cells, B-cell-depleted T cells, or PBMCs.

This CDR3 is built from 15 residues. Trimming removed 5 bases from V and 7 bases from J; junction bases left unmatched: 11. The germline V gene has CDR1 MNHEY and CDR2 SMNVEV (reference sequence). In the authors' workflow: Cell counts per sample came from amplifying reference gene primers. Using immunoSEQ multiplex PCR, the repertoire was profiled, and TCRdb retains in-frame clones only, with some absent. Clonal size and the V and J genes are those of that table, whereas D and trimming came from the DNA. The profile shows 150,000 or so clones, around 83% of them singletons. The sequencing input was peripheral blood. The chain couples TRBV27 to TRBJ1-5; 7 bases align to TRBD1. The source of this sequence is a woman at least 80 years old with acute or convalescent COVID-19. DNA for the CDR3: TGTGCCAGCAGTCAGACAGGGTCCCTCGGGCAGCCCCAGCATTTT. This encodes CASSQTGSLGQPQHF.